This T cell receptor (beta chain) was found in a study of graft-versus-host responses after intestinal transplantation. Note on this clone: The target antigen is unknown.

Study-wide findings and caveats: High graft-versus-host to host-versus-graft clonal ratios were seen in allografts of patients with graft-donor T cell macrochimerism.

Trimming removed 0 bases from V and 3 bases from J, with 15 bases in between. The germline V gene has CDR1 MNHEY and CDR2 SMNVEV (reference sequence). This CDR3 comprises 16 residues. The data were produced by immunoSEQ multiplex PCR, yet TCRdb's version contains in-frame clones alone and is incomplete. The repertoire holds roughly 19,000 clones, with just under 95% as singletons. The TCR originated in a human patient who received an intestinal transplant, so some T cells may come from the graft donor. This material consisted of PBMCs, taken 23 days after intestinal transplant. This chain connects TRBV27 to TRBJ2-7, with D maybe TRBD2 (6 bases). Here the CDR3 reads CASSLSLTRRGYEQYF. Here the CDR3 DNA reads TGTGCCAGCAGTTTATCACTGACTAGAAGGGGCTACGAGCAGTACTTC.